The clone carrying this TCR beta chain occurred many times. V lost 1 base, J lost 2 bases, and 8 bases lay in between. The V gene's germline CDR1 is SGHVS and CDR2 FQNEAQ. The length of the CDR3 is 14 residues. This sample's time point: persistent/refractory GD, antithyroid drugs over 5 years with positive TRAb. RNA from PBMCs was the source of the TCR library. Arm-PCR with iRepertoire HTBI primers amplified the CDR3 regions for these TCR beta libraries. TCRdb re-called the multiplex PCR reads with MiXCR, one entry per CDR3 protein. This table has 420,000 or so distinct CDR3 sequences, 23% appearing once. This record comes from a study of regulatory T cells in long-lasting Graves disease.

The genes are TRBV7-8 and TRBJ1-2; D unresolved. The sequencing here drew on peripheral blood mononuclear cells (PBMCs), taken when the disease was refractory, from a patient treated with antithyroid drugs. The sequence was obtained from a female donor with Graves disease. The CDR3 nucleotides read TGTGCCAGCAGCTTAGGTGCCCTAAACTATGGCTACACCTTC. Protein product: CASSLGALNYGYTF. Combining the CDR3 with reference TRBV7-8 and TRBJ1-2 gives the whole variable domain GAGVSQSPRYKVAKRGQDVALRCDPISGHVSLFWYQQALGQGPEFLTYFQNEAQLDKSGLPSDRFFAERPEGSVSTLKIQRTQQEDSAVYLCASSLGALNYGYTFGSGTRLTVV.